This T cell receptor (beta chain) was recorded in a study of T cell repertoires in cytomegalovirus infection. Turning to the study itself: In public TCR beta signatures, there were indications of both CMV infection and matching HLA type.

Study-wide results and limits: HLA-C-restricted CMV clonotypes gave the most frequent clonotype in two of eight donors. Cumulative frequency (of public TCR beta family members) identified carriers of CMV plus the relevant HLA.

TCRdb used MiXCR to reprocess the reads, holding one entry per CDR3 protein. The data show approximately 140,000 distinct CDR3 sequences, about 24% seen once. This clonotype was detected a few times. Its antigen remains unknown. Germline V gene data show CDR1 as SGHAT and CDR2 as FQNNGV. The germline V and J ends were trimmed by 2 bases and 1 base, with 6 bases remaining between them. There are 13 residues in the CDR3. This chain links TRBV11-2 with TRBJ2-7; D call uncertain. Sequenced sample: PBMCs, sequenced either directly or after in vitro stimulation (not recorded which). The TCR comes from a human donor in good health (CMV status not recorded). Some clones in this sample may be carry-over from other donors' samples. The CDR3 DNA reads TGTGCCAGCAGCTTAAGGGCGTCCTACGAGCAGTACGTC. This codes for CASSLRASYEQYV.